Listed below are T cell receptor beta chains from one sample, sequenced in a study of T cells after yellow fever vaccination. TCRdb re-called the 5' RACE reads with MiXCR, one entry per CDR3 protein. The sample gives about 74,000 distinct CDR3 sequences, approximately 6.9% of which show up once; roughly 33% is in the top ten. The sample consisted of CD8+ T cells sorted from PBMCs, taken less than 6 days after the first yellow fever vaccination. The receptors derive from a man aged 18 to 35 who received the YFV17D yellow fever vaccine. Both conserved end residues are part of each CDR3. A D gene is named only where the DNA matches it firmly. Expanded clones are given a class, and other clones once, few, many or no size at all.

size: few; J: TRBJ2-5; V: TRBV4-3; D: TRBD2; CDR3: CASSQDWLAGVETQYF; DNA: TGCGCCAGCAGCCAAGATTGGCTAGCGGGGGTAGAGACCCAGTACTTC
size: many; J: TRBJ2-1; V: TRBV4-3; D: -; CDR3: CASSPGSSSYNEQFF; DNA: TGCGCCAGCAGCCCCGGTTCTAGCTCCTACAATGAGCAGTTCTTC
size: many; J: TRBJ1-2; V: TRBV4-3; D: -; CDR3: CASSQDSGTAYGYTF; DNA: TGCGCCAGCAGCCAAGATTCGGGGACCGCATATGGCTACACCTTC
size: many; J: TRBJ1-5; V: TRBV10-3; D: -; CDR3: CATYDGGNQPQHF; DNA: TGTGCCACCTACGACGGGGGCAATCAGCCCCAGCATTTT
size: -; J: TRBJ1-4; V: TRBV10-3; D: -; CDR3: CAISEGPLSGATNEKLFF; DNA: TGTGCCATCAGTGAGGGGCCCTTGTCGGGGGCAACTAATGAAAAACTGTTTTTT
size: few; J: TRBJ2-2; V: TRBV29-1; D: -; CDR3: CSVRDGNTGELFF; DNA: TGCAGCGTCCGAGACGGAAACACCGGGGAGCTGTTTTTT
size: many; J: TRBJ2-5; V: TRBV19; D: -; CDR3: CASSIAGLQETQYF; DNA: TGTGCCAGTAGTATTGCGGGCCTCCAAGAGACCCAGTACTTC
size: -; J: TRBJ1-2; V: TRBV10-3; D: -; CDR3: CAISAENRVEHGYTF; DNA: TGTGCCATCAGTGCTGAAAACAGGGTCGAACATGGCTACACCTTC
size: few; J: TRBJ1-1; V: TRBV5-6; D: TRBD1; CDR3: CASSPGTGGFAEAFF; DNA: TGTGCCAGCAGCCCCGGGACAGGGGGATTCGCTGAAGCTTTCTTT
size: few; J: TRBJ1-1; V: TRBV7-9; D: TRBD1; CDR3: CASIQGVGTEAFF; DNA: TGTGCCAGCATCCAGGGGGTCGGCACTGAAGCTTTCTTT
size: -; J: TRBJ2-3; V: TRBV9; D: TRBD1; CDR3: CASSVARGRTTDTQYF; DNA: TGTGCCAGCAGCGTAGCCAGGGGGCGAACGACAGATACGCAGTATTTT
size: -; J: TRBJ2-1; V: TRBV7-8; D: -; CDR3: CASSLRSSGSYNEQFF; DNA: TGTGCCAGCAGCTTAAGATCCTCGGGCTCCTACAATGAGCAGTTCTTC
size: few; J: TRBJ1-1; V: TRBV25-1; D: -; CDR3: CASSERGFTEAFF; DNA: TGTGCCAGCAGTGAAAGAGGGTTCACTGAAGCTTTCTTT
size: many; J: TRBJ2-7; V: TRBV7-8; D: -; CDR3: CASSLGEVDYEQYF; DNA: TGTGCCAGCAGCTTAGGAGAGGTAGACTACGAGCAGTACTTC
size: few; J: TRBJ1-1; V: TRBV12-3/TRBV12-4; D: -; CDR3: CASSGGEAFF; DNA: TGTGCCAGCAGTGGGGGTGAAGCTTTCTTT
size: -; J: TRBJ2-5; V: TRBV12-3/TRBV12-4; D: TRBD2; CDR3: CASKTSGEETQYF; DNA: TGTGCCAGCAAAACTAGCGGGGAAGAGACCCAGTACTTC
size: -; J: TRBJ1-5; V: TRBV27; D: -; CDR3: CASSPLTAASNQPQHF; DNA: TGTGCCAGCAGTCCCCTTACGGCGGCTAGCAATCAGCCCCAGCATTTT
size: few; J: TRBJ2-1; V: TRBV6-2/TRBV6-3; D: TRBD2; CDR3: CASSYSPSGGPDNEQFF; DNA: TGTGCCAGCAGTTACTCCCCCTCGGGGGGGCCGGACAATGAGCAGTTCTTC
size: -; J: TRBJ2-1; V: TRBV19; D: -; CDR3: CASSMEPLVMGNNEQFF; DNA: TGTGCCAGTAGTATGGAACCGCTAGTTATGGGGAACAATGAGCAGTTCTTC
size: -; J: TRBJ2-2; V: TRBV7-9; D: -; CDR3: CASSSHRAPGELFF; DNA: TGTGCCAGCAGCTCTCACAGGGCCCCCGGGGAGCTGTTTTTT
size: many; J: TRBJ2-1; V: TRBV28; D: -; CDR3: CASSLSGPSSYNEQFF; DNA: TGTGCCAGCAGTTTATCCGGACCAAGCTCCTACAATGAGCAGTTCTTC
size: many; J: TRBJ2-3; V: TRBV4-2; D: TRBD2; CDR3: CASSQDQGLGADTQYF; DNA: TGTGCCAGCAGCCAAGATCAGGGACTAGGCGCAGATACGCAGTATTTT
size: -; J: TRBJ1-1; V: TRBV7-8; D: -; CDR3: CASSLDPPGTEAFF; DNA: TGTGCCAGCAGCTTAGACCCGCCGGGGACTGAAGCTTTCTTT
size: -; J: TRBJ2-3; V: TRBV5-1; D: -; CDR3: CASSLAGYSTDTQYF; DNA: TGCGCCAGCAGCTTGGCGGGGTACAGCACAGATACGCAGTATTTT
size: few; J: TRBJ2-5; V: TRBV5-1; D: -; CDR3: CASSRTSRRDPRRETQYF; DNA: TGCGCCAGCAGCCGAACTTCCCGCCGGGACCCTAGAAGGGAGACCCAGTACTTC
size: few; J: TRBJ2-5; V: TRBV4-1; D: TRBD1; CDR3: CASSQAPPDRVGETQYF; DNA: TGCGCCAGCAGCCAAGCCCCCCCAGACAGGGTAGGGGAGACCCAGTACTTC
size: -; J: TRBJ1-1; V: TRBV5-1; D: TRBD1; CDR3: CASSYAPGQGFTEAFF; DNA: TGCGCCAGCAGCTATGCACCGGGACAGGGGTTCACTGAAGCTTTCTTT
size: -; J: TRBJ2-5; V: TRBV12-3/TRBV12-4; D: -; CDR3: CASSRRSSWGTQYF; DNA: TGTGCCAGCAGTCGTCGCAGCTCCTGGGGGACCCAGTACTTC
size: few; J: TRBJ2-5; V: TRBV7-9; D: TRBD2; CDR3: CASSSKLAGPQETQYF; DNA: TGTGCCAGCAGCTCGAAACTAGCGGGGCCCCAAGAGACCCAGTACTTC
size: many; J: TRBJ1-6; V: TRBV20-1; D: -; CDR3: CSARGLIYNSPLHF; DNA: TGCAGTGCCAGGGGTCTGATCTATAATTCACCCCTCCACTTT
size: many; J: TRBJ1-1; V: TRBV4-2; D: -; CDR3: CASSPTLNTEAFF; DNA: TGTGCCAGCAGCCCCACACTGAACACTGAAGCTTTCTTT
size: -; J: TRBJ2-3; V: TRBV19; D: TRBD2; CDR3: CASSPHIAGRDTDTQYF; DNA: TGTGCCAGTAGTCCCCACATAGCGGGGAGAGACACAGATACGCAGTATTTT
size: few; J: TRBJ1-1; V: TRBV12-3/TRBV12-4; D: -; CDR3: CASSLRQVMNTEAFF; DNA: TGTGCCAGCAGTTTAAGACAGGTAATGAACACTGAAGCTTTCTTT
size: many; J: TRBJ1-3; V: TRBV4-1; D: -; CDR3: CASSQGSRNTIYF; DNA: TGCGCCAGCAGCCAAGGTTCGAGAAACACCATATATTTT
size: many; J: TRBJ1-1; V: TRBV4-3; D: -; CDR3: CASSQARRGTEAFF; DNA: TGCGCCAGCAGCCAAGCAAGACGGGGCACTGAAGCTTTCTTT
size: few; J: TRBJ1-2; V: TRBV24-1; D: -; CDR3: CATSDQDRRSGYTF; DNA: TGTGCCACCAGTGATCAGGACAGAAGAAGTGGCTACACCTTC
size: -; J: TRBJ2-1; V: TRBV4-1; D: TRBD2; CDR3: CASSQDPLAGGNNEQFF; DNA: TGCGCCAGCAGCCAAGATCCCCTGGCGGGGGGGAACAATGAGCAGTTCTTC
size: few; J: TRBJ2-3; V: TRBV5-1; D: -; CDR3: CASSAEPYQRGVDTQYF; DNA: TGCGCCAGCAGCGCCGAGCCTTATCAAAGAGGGGTAGATACGCAGTATTTT
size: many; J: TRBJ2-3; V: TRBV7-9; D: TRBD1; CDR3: CASSFLGQGAWTQYF; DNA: TGTGCCAGCAGCTTTCTAGGACAGGGGGCGTGGACGCAGTATTTT
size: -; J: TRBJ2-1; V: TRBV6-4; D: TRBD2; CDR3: CASSEKSGGAYNEQFF; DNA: TGTGCCAGCAGTGAAAAGAGCGGGGGAGCCTACAATGAGCAGTTCTTC
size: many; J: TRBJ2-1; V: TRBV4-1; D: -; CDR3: CASSQKSGPYNEQFF; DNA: TGCGCCAGCAGCCAAAAGTCGGGGCCCTACAATGAGCAGTTCTTC
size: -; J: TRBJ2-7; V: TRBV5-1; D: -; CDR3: CASSSDGYEQYF; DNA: TGCGCCAGCAGCTCGGACGGCTACGAGCAGTACTTC
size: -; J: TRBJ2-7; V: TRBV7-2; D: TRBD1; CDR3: CASSLGGQSLGSEQYF; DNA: TGTGCCAGCAGCTTAGGGGGACAGTCCCTAGGGAGCGAGCAGTACTTC
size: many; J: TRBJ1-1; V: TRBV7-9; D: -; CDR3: CASSLALAAEAFF; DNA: TGTGCCAGCAGCTTAGCGCTAGCGGCTGAAGCTTTCTTT